The next 6 T cell receptor beta chains were all read from a single sample in a study of cytomegalovirus exposure and HLA in healthy donors. Both 60 Vbeta primers and 13 Jbeta primers went into the PCR. Profiling relied on immunoSEQ multiplex PCR, and the TCRdb table lists in-frame clones only, not all of them. Of about 78,000 clones in the sample, under 70% were seen once. Sequencing input: PBMCs. The receptors were sampled from a man in his thirties or forties in good health and CMV-seropositive.

On this clone itself: The junction shows a germline mismatch at one end, possibly a read error. The chain uses TRBV5-1 and TRBJ1-2, with TRBD1 as a possible D gene (5 bases). Germline lookup yields CDR1 SGHRS and CDR2 YFSETQ. The CDR3 is made up of 13 amino acids. This CDR3 reads CASSRDSLYGYTF. In DNA form, the CDR3 reads TGCGCCAGCAGTAGAGACAGCTTATATGGCTACACCTTT.

The rearrangement uses TRBV12-1 and TRBJ2-7; the table's D call TRBD2 went unverified against the DNA. TRBV12-1 is given as a pseudogene. This CDR3 is built from 14 residues. The CDR3 spells CASSPRVGLSEQYF. The CDR3 DNA reads TGTGCCAGCAGCCCGCGGGTAGGACTCTCCGAGCAGTACTTC.

The genes are TRBV19 and TRBJ1-5; 7 bases align to TRBD1. The ends lost 10 bases at V and 0 bases at J; junction bases unmatched: 9. Germline-derived CDR1 and CDR2 are LNHDA and SQIVND (reference sequence). The CDR3 covers 15 residues. CDR3 sequence (DNA): TGTGCCACCTCGCGGGACAGAGATAGCAATCAGCCCCAGCATTTT. Protein: CATSRDRDSNQPQHF.

This clone was seen more than once but under ten times. The chain links TRBV10-3 to TRBJ2-7; 7 bases agree with TRBD2. Germline V gene sequence: CDR1 ENHRY, CDR2 SYGVKD. This CDR3 is 15 amino acids long. V gave up 0 bases and J gave up 2 bases; unmatched junction bases: 4. CDR3: CAISESVGGTYEQYF. The CDR3 DNA follows: TGTGCCATCAGTGAGTCGGTCGGGGGGACCTACGAGCAGTACTTC.

This clone showed up just a few times. V is TRBV28 and J is TRBJ2-1; no clear D gene. The ends were cut back, 1 base at V and 6 bases at J, with 7 bases in the middle. Germline assignment: CDR1 MDHEN and CDR2 SYDVKM. The CDR3 runs to 13 residues. The CDR3 loop is CASSLSGGNEQFF. The CDR3 DNA is TGTGCCAGCAGTTTATCCGGCGGCAATGAGCAGTTCTTC.

Concerning this clone itself: The sample holds other DNA sequences that translate to the same CDR3. The genes are TRBV5-1 and TRBJ2-5; TRBD2 matches at 12 bases. J lost 1 base, V lost 4 bases, and 8 bases had no gene match. This CDR3 contains 17 residues. Germline V gene sequence: CDR1 SGHRS, CDR2 YFSETQ. The CDR3 spells CASSLWTSGTTQETQYF. The CDR3 DNA reads as TGCGCCAGCAGCCTCTGGACTAGCGGGACTACCCAAGAGACCCAGTACTTC. Variable domain in full (rest from reference TRBV5-1 and TRBJ2-5): KAGVTQTPRYLIKTRGQQVTLSCSPISGHRSVSWYQQTPGQGLQFLFEYFSETQRNKGNFPGRFSGRQFSNSRSEMNVSTLELGDSALYLCASSLWTSGTTQETQYFGPGTRLLVL.